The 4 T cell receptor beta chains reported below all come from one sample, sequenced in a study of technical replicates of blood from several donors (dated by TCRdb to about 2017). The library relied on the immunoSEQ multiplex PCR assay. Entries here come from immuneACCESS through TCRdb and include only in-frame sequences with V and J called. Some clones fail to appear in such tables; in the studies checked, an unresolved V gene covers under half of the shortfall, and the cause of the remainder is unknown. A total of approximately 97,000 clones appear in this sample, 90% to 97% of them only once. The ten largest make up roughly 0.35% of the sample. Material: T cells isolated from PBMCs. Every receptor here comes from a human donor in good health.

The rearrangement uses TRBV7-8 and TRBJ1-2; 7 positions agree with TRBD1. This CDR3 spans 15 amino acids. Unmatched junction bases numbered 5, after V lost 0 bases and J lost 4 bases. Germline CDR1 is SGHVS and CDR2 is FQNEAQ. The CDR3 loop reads CASSLAQGVSYGYTF. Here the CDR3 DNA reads TGTGCCAGCAGCTTAGCTCAGGGGGTTAGCTATGGCTACACCTTC.

The CDR3 sequence is CASSIAGQGGYGYTF. CDR3 DNA: TGTGCCAGTAGTATAGCGGGACAGGGGGGCTATGGCTACACCTTC. This chain joins TRBV19 and TRBJ1-2, with TRBD1 matching over 11 bases. The CDR3 is 15 amino acids. Germline V gene data show CDR1 as LNHDA and CDR2 as SQIVND (reference sequence). Germline trimming cut 1 base from V and 4 bases from J; bases unmatched to any gene: 2. Looking up the rest from reference TRBV19 and TRBJ1-2 gives the full variable domain: DGGITQSPKYLFRKEGQNVTLSCEQNLNHDAMYWYRQDPGQGLRLIYYSQIVNDFQKGDIAEGYSVSREKKESFPLTVTSAQKNPTAFYLCASSIAGQGGYGYTFGSGTRLTVV.

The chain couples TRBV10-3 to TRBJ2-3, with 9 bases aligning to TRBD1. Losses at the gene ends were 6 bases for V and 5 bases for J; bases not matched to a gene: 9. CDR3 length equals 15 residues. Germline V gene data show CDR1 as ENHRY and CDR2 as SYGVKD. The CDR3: CAIRAQGAQEDTQYF. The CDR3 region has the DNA TGTGCCATCAGAGCACAGGGGGCGCAGGAAGATACGCAGTATTTT.

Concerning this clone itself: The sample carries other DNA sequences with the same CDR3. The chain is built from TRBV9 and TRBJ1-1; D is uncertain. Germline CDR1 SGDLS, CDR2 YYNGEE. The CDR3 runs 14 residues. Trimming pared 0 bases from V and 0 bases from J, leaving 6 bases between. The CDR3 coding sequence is TGTGCCAGCAGCGTAGGGCTTTTGAACACTGAAGCTTTCTTT. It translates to CASSVGLLNTEAFF.